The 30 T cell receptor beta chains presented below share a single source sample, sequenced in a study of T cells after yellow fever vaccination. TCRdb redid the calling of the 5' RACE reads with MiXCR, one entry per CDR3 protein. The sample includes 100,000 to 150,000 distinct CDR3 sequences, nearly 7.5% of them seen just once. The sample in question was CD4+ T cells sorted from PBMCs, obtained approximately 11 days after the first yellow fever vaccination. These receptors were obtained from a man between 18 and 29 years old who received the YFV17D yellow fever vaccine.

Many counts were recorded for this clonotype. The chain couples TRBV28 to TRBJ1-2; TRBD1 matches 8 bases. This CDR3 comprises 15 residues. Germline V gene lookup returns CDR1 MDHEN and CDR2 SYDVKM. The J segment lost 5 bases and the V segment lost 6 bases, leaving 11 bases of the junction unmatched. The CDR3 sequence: CASRPVWGQAYGYTF. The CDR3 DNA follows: TGTGCCAGCAGGCCGGTCTGGGGACAGGCATATGGCTACACCTTC.

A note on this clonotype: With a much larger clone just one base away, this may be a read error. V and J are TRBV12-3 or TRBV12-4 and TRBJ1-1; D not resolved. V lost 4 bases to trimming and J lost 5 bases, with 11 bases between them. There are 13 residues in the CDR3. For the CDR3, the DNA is TGTGCCAGCAGTTCACACGGGAAAACTGAAGCTTTCTTT. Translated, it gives CASSSHGKTEAFF.

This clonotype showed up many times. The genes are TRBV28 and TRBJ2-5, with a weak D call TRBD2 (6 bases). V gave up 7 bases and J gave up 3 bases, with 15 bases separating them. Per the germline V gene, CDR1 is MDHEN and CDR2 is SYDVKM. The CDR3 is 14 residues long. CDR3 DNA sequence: TGTGCCAGCAATTCGCCGGGACTTAAAGAGACCCAGTACTTC. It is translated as CASNSPGLKETQYF. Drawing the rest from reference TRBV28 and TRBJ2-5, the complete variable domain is DVKVTQSSRYLVKRTGEKVFLECVQDMDHENMFWYRQDPGLGLRLIYFSYDVKMKEKGDIPEGYSVSREKKERFSLILESASTNQTSMYLCASNSPGLKETQYFGPGTRLLVL.

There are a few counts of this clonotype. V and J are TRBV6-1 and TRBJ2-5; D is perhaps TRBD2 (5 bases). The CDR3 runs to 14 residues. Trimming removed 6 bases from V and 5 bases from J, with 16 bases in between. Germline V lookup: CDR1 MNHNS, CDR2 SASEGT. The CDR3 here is CASSDGPAEETQYF. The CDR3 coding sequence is TGTGCCAGCAGCGACGGCCCAGCGGAGGAGACCCAGTACTTC.

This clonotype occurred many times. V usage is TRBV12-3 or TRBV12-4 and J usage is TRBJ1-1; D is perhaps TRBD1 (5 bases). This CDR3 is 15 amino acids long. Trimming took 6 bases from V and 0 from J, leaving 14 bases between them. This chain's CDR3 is CASRNYDSMNTEAFF. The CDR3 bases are TGTGCCAGCAGGAATTACGACAGCATGAACACTGAAGCTTTCTTT.

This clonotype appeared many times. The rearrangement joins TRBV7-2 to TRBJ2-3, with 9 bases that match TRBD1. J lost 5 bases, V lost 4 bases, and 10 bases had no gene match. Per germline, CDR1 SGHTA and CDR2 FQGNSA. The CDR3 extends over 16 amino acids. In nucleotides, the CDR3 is TGTGCCAGCAGCTCAACCTTAGACAGGGGGTTAGATACGCAGTATTTT. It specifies CASSSTLDRGLDTQYF.

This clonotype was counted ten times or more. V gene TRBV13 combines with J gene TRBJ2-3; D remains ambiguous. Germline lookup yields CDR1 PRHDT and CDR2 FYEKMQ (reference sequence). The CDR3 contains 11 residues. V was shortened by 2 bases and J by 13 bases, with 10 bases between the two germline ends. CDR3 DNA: TGTGCCAGCAGCTTAAATGGTCCGGAGTATTTT. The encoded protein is CASSLNGPEYF.

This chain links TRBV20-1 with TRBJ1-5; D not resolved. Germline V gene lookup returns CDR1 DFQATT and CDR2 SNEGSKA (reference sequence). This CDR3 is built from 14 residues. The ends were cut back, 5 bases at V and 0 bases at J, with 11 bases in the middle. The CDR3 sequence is CSAAGSYSNQPQHF. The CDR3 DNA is TGCAGTGCTGCAGGAAGCTATAGCAATCAGCCCCAGCATTTT.

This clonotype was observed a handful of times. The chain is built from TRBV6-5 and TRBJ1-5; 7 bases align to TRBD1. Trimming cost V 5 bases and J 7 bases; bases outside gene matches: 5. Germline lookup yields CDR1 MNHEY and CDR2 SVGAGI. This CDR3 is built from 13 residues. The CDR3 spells CASSTYRGQPQHF. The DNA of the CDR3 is TGTGCCAGCAGTACCTACAGGGGACAGCCCCAGCATTTT.

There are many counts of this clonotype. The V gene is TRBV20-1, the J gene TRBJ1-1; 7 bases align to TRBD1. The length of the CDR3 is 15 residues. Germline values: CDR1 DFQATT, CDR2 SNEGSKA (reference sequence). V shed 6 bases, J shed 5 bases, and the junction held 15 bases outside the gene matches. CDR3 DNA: TGCAGTGCGCGTAGCGGGACAGCGGAGGGGACTGAAGCTTTCTTT. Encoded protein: CSARSGTAEGTEAFF.

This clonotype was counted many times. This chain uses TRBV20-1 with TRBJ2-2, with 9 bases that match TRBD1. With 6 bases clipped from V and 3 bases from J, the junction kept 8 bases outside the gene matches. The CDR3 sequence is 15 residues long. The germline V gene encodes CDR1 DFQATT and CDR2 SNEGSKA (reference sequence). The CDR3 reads CSAARQGVHTGELFF. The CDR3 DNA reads TGCAGTGCCGCCCGACAGGGGGTACACACCGGGGAGCTGTTTTTT.

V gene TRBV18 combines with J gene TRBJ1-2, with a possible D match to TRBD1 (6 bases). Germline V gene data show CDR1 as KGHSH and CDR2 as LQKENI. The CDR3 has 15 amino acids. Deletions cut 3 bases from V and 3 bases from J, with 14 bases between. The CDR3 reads CASSPRGQPDYGYTF. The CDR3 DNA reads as TGTGCCAGCTCACCGCGAGGACAGCCTGACTATGGCTACACCTTC.

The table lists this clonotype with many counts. CDR3 sequence reads: CASSPGQGVGYNEQFF. Written as DNA, the CDR3 is TGCGCCAGCAGCCCAGGACAGGGGGTCGGCTACAATGAGCAGTTCTTC. This chain links TRBV5-1 with TRBJ2-1; TRBD1 agrees at 10 bases. Germline V gene lookup returns CDR1 SGHRS and CDR2 YFSETQ. Unmatched junction bases numbered 7, after V lost 4 bases and J lost 3 bases. CDR3 size: 16 residues.

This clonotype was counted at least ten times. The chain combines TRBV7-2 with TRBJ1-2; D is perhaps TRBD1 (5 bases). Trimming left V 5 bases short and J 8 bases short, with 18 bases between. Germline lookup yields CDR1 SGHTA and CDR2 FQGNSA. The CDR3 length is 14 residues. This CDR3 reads CASSPHRGEGGYTF. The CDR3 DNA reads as TGTGCCAGCAGCCCCCATCGAGGGGAGGGGGGCTACACCTTC.

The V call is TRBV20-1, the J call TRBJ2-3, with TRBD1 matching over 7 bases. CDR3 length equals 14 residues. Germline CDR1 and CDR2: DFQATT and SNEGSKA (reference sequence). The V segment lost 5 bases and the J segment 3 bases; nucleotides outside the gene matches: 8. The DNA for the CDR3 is TGCAGTGCTGTAACAGGGGATGGGACAGATACGCAGTATTTT. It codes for CSAVTGDGTDTQYF.

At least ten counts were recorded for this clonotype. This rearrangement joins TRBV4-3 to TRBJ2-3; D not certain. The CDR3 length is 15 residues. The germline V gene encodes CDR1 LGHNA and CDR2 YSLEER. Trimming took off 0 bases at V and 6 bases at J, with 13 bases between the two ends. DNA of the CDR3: TGCGCCAGCAGCCAAGAAGGGCTCGTTGGGGATACGCAGTATTTT. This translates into CASSQEGLVGDTQYF.

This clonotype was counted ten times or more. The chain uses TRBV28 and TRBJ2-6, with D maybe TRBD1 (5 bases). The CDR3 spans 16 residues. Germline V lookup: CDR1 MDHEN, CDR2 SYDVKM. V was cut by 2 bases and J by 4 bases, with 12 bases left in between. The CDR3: CASSLALNRGANVLTF. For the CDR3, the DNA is TGTGCCAGCAGTTTAGCCCTTAACAGGGGGGCCAACGTCCTGACTTTC.

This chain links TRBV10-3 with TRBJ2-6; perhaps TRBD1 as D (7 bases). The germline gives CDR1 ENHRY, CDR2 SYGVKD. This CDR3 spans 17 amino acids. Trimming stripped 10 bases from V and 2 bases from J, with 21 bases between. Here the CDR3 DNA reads TGTGCCACTCCGAGAAAGGAGGGGGCGGCTGGGGCCAACGTCCTGACTTTC. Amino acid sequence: CATPRKEGAAGANVLTF.

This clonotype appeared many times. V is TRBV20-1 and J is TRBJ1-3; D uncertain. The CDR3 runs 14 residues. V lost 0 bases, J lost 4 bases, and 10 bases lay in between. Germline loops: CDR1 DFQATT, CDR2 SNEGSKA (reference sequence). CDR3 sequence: CSARDSTKGNTIYF. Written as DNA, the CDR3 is TGCAGTGCTAGAGATAGCACAAAAGGAAACACCATATATTTT.

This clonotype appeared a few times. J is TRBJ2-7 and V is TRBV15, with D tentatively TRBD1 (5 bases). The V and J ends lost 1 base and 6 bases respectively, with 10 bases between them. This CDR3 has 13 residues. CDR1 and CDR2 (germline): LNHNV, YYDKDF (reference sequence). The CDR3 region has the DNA TGTGCCACCAGCAGAGTTCGCAGGGCCGAGCAGTACGTC. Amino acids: CATSRVRRAEQYV.

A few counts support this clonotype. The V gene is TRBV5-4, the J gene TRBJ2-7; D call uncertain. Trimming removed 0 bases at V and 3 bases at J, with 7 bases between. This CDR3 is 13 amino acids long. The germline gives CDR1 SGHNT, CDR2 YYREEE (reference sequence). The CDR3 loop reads CASSLASGYEQYV. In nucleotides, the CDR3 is TGTGCCAGCAGCTTGGCTTCGGGCTACGAGCAGTACGTC.

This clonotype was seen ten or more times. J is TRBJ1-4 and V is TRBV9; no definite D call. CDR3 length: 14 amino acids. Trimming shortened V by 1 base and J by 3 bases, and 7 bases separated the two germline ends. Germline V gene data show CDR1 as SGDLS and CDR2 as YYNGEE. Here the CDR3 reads CASSVSGPNEKLFF. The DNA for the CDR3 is TGTGCCAGCAGCGTAAGTGGGCCTAATGAAAAACTGTTTTTT. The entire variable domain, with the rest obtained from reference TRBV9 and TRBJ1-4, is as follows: DSGVTQTPKHLITATGQRVTLRCSPRSGDLSVYWYQQSLDQGLQFLIQYYNGEERAKGNILERFSAQQFPDLHSELNLSSLELGDSALYFCASSVSGPNEKLFFGSGTQLSVL.

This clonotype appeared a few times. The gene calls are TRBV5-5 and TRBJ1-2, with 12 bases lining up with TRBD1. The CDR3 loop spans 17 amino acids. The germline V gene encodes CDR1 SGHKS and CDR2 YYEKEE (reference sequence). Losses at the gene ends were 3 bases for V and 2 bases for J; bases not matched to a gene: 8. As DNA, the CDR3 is TGTGCCAGCAGCTCACCGGGACAGGGGGCCCTAAACTATGGCTACACCTTC. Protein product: CASSSPGQGALNYGYTF. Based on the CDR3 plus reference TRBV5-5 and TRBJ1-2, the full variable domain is DAGVTQSPTHLIKTRGQQVTLRCSPISGHKSVSWYQQVLGQGPQFIFQYYEKEERGRGNFPDRFSARQFPNYSSELNVNALLLGDSALYLCASSSPGQGALNYGYTFGSGTRLTVV.

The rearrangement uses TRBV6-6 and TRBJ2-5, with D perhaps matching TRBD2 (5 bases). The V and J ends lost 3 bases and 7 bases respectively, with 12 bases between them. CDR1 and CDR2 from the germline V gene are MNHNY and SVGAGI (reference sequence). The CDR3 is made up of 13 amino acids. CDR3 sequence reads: CASSYDRGGTQYF. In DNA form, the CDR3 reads TGTGCCAGCAGTTATGATAGAGGAGGGACCCAGTACTTC.

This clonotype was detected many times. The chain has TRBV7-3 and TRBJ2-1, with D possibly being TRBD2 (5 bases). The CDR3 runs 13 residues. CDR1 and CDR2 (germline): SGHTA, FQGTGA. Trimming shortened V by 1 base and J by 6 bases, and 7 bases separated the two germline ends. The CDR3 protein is CASSLIEGNEQFF. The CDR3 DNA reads TGTGCCAGCAGCTTAATCGAGGGCAATGAGCAGTTCTTC. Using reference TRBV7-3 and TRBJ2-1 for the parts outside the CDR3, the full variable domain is GAGVSQTPSNKVTEKGKYVELRCDPISGHTALYWYRQSLGQGPEFLIYFQGTGAADDSGLPNDRFFAVRPEGSVSTLKIQRTERGDSAVYLCASSLIEGNEQFFGPGTRLTVL.

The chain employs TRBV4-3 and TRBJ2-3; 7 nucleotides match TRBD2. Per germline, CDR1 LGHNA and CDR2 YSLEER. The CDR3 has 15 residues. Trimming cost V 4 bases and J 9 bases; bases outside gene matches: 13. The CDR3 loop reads CASSRDSAGATTQYF. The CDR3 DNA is TGCGCCAGCAGCCGAGATAGTGCGGGAGCCACCACGCAGTATTTT.

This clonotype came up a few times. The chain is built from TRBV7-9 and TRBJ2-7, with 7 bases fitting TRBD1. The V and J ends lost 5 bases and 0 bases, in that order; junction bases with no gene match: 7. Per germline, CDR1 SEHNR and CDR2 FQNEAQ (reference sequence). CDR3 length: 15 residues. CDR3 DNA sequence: TGTGCCAGCAGCCGACCCTGGGACAGCTCCTACGAGCAGTACTTC. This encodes CASSRPWDSSYEQYF.

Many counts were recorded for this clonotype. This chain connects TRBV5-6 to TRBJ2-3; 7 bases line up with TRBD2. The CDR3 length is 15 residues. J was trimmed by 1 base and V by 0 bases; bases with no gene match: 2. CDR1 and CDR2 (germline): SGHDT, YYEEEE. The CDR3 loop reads CASSLDAGGTDTQYF. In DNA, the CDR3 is TGTGCCAGCAGCTTGGACGCGGGAGGCACAGATACGCAGTATTTT.

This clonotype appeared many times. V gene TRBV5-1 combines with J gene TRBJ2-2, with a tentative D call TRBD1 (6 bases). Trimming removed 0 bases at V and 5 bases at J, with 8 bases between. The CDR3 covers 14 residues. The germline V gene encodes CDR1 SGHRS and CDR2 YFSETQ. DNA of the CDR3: TGCGCCAGCAGCTTGGGCGGACAGACCGGGGAGCTGTTTTTT. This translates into CASSLGGQTGELFF.

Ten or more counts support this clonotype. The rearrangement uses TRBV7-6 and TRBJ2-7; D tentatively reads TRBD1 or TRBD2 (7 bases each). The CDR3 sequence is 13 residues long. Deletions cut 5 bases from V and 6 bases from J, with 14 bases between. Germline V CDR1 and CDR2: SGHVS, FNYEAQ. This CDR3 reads CASSPDREGEQYF. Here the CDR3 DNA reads TGTGCCAGCAGCCCCGACAGGGAGGGCGAGCAGTACTTC.